Each of the 5 T cell receptor beta chains below was sequenced from the same sample in a study of T cells in Graves' hyperthyroidism and ophthalmopathy. Template material for amplifying TCR beta CDR3 regions consisted of RNA transcripts. Primed by the HTBI set, a first-round RT-PCR was run on the TCR CDR3. TCRdb called the multiplex PCR reads again in MiXCR, with one record for every CDR3 protein. There are 490,000 or so distinct CDR3 sequences in the sample; roughly 45% occur only once, and around 47% lies in the top ten. The material sequenced was peripheral blood or thyroid tissue (not recorded which). Receptors originate from an adult woman with Graves' disease, either hyperthyroidism or ophthalmopathy (not recorded which).

In this sample, this clonotype turned up once. The chain couples TRBV11-1 to TRBJ2-7; 7 bases map to TRBD2. From germline, CDR1 is SGHAT and CDR2 FQDESV (reference sequence). The trim removed 6 bases at V and 7 bases at J, leaving 12 bases unmatched. The CDR3 is 14 residues long. DNA of the CDR3: TGTGCCAGCAGTTCGGAGCGGGACGTCCCGGAGCAGTACTTC. Its translation is CASSSERDVPEQYF. The variable domain in full, with the rest retrieved from reference TRBV11-1 and TRBJ2-7, is EAEVAQSPRYKITEKSQAVAFWCDPISGHATLYWYRQILGQGPELLVQFQDESVVDDSQLPKDRFSAERLKGVDSTLKIQPAELGDSAMYLCASSSERDVPEQYFGPGTRLTVT.

The DNA of the CDR3 is TGTGCCAGTAGTAACCCCACTGAAGCTTTCTTT. The encoded protein is CASSNPTEAFF. The chain combines TRBV19 with TRBJ1-1; no definite D call. CDR3 length: 11 residues. Germline CDR1 is LNHDA and CDR2 is SQIVND (reference sequence). V shed 4 bases and J shed 4 bases, with 4 bases lying between them.

The rearrangement uses TRBV7-8 and TRBJ1-1; tentative D call: TRBD1 (5 bases). This CDR3 contains 16 residues. V shed 5 bases and J shed 0 bases, with 16 bases lying between them. CDR1 and CDR2 (germline): SGHVS, FQNEAQ. Here the CDR3 DNA reads TGTGCCAGCAGCCCCTCGCCAGGGCAGATGAACACTGAAGCTTTCTTT. This encodes CASSPSPGQMNTEAFF.

The chain combines TRBV9 with TRBJ1-3; D is perhaps TRBD1 (6 bases). Germline lookup yields CDR1 SGDLS and CDR2 YYNGEE. The CDR3 has 17 amino acids. V lost 3 bases, J lost 0 bases, and 16 bases lay in between. The CDR3 region has the DNA TGTGCCAGCAGCGCTTACCGGGACATAGCCTCTGGAAACACCATATATTTT. Amino acid sequence: CASSAYRDIASGNTIYF.

About this clonotype: A much larger clonotype is one base distant, so this may be a read error. The chain carries TRBV7-2 and TRBJ1-1; perhaps TRBD1 as D (6 bases). In germline, CDR1 is SGHTA, CDR2 FQGNSA. Trimming removed 1 base from V and 6 bases from J, with 9 bases in between. CDR3 size: 13 residues. The CDR3 nucleotides are TGTGCCAGCAGCTTAGACAGGGTCGCTGAAGCTTTCTTT. Translated: CASSLDRVAEAFF.